The entry below gives a single T cell receptor (beta chain) sequence along with its context. The target antigen is unknown. The sample comes from a study of shared clonotypes between healthy human individuals. Overall study context: Aged 18 to 49, the donors were a couple of women and a few men.

Study results and caveats: Rarefaction exposed incomplete sorted-subset sequencing despite large depth. Naive CD4 clonotypes overlapped across a handful of donors at around 4.7%.

Sequencing was performed with immunoSEQ multiplex PCR; in TCRdb, only in-frame clones are kept and a portion is missing. This sample has around 1.5 million clones; under 99% occur once, and the top ten carry around 0.45%. Germline CDR1 and CDR2: SGHRS and YFSETQ. This CDR3 has 14 residues. After removal of 5 bases from V and 5 bases from J, the junction contained 5 bases not matched to a gene. This receptor was obtained from a man younger than 40 in good health. The chain has TRBV5-1 and TRBJ2-2; TRBD1 matches 8 bases. Specimen: naive CD4+ T cells sorted from blood. As for subset: CD45RA+ positively selected. The CDR3 reads CASRNRGNTGELFF. The CDR3 bases are TGCGCCAGCAGAAACAGGGGGAATACCGGGGAGCTGTTTTTT.